The table lists the clone carrying this T cell receptor beta chain with many counts. Its antigen is as yet unknown. This beta chain appears as a stray read in a library generated for alpha chains; its size is not informative. A unique molecular identifier was attached to every TCR cDNA molecule. TCRdb called the 5' RACE reads again in MiXCR, with one record for every CDR3 protein. The table shows 9,500 to 12,000 distinct CDR3 sequences, with 6% to 8% occurring only once. Noted time point: sample taken at primary tumor resection. Material for sequencing was whole RNA from tumor, nontumor lung or frozen PBMC, left unsorted. This record comes from a study of spatial heterogeneity in lung cancer. The study, taken as a whole, reports: The study found that expanded intratumoral alpha and beta TCR counts tracked tumor mutation counts.

Per germline, CDR1 MDHEN and CDR2 SYDVKM. The CDR3 totals 14 residues. J lost 3 bases, V lost 5 bases, and 5 bases had no gene match. V gene TRBV28 combines with J gene TRBJ2-5; TRBD1 agrees at 8 bases. The sample was lung tumor tissue, taken at surgery. The receptor's source is a female donor with early-stage non-small cell lung cancer. The CDR3 DNA follows: TGTGCCAGCAGTCGGACGGACAGGGAAGAGACCCAGTACTTC. As protein: CASSRTDREETQYF.